This record concerns one TCR beta chain sequence. Trimming cost V 4 bases and J 5 bases; bases outside gene matches: 2. Germline lookup yields CDR1 MGHDK and CDR2 SYGVNS. The CDR3 runs 13 residues. The sample comes from a study of shared clonotypes between healthy human individuals. Assay runs were performed at deep level. TCRdb's table, derived via immunoSEQ multiplex PCR, lists solely in-frame clones and lacks some. The repertoire includes 2 million to 2.5 million clones, 93% of them detected once, and 0.35% to 0.5% sits in the top ten. The sample comprised naive CD4+ T cells from PBMCs. Subset described: CD45RA+ positively selected. The TCR comes from a man aged 18 to 29 in good health. Some clones in this sample may be carry-over from other donors' samples. The V gene is TRBV25-1, the J gene TRBJ2-7, with 10 bases lining up with TRBD1. CDR3 amino acids: CASSAGTGDEQYF. The CDR3 nucleotides are TGTGCCAGCAGTGCCGGGACAGGGGACGAGCAGTACTTC.